This T cell receptor beta chain emerged from a study of blood T cell repertoires in COVID-19. Sequencing used immunoSEQ multiplex PCR; TCRdb keeps in-frame clones, though not all of them. The table has about 410,000 clones, roughly 88% seen once. Trimming cost V 0 bases and J 9 bases, with 13 bases left between them. The CDR3 has 15 amino acids. From germline, CDR1 is SGHRS and CDR2 YFSETQ. Specimen: PBMCs or T cells enriched from blood (not recorded which). The gene calls are TRBV5-1 and TRBJ1-6, with a weak D call TRBD1 (6 bases). This receptor was identified in a man aged 18-30 years who had recovered from COVID-19. The CDR3 protein is CASSLAGQGLSPLHF. In nucleotides, the CDR3 is TGCGCCAGCAGCTTGGCCGGCCAGGGGCTTTCACCCCTCCACTTT.